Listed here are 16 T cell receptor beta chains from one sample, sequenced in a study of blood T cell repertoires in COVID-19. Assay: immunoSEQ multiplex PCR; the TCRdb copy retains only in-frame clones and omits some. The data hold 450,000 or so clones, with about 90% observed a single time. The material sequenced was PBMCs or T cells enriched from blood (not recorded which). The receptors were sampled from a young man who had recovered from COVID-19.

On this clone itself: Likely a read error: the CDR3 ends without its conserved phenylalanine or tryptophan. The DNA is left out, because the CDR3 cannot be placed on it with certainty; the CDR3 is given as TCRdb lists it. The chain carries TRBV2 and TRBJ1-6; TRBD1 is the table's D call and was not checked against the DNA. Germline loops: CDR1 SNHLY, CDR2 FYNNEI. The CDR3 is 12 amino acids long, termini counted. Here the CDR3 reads CASSDFSFGQVL.

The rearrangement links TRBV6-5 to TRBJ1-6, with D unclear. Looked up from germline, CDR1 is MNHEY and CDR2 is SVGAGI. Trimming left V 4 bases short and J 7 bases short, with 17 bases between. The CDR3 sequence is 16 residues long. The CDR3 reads CASSSLAGSGNSPLHF. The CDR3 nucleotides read TGTGCCAGCAGTTCACTAGCGGGGTCCGGAAATTCACCCCTCCACTTT.

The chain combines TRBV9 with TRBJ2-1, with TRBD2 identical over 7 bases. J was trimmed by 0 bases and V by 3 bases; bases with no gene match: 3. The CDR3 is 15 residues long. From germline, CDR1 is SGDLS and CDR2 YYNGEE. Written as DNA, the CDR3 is TGTGCCAGCAGCGCAACGGGAGGCTCCTACAATGAGCAGTTCTTC. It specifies CASSATGGSYNEQFF.

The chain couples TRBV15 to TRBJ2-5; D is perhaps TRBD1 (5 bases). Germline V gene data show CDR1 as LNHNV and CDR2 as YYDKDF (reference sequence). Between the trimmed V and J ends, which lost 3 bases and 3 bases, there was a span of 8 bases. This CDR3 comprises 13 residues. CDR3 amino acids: CATSSLGEETQYF. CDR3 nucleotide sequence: TGTGCCACCAGCAGTCTAGGGGAAGAGACCCAGTACTTC.

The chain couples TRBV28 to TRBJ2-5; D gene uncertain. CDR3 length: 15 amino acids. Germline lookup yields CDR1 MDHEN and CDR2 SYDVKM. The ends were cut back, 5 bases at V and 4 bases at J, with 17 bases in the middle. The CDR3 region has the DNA TGTGCCAGCAGTCCACCCTACCCTCGTGGAGAGACCCAGTACTTC. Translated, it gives CASSPPYPRGETQYF.

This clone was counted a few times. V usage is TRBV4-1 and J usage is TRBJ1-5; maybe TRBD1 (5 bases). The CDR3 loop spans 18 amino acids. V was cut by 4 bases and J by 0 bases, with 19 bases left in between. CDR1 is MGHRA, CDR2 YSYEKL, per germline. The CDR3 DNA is TGCGCCAGCAGCCTGTTGGCCACGGGGGGTCATAGCAATCAGCCCCAGCATTTT. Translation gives CASSLLATGGHSNQPQHF.

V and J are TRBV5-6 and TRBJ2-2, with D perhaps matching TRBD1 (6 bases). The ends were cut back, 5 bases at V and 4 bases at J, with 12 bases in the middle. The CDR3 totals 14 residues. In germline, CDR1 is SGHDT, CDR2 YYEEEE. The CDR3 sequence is CASSIGQFTGELFF. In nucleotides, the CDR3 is TGTGCCAGCAGTATAGGACAGTTCACCGGGGAGCTGTTTTTT.

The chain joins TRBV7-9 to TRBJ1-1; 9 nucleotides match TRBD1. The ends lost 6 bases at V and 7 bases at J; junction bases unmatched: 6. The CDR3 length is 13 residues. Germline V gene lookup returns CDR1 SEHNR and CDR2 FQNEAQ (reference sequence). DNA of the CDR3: TGTGCCAGCAGGGACAGGGGATCGTTTGAAGCTTTCTTT. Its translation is CASRDRGSFEAFF.

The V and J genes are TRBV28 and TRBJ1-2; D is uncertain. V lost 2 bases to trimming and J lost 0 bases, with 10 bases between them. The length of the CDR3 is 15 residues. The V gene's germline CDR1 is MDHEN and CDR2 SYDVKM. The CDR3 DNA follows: TGTGCCAGCAGTTTACCGCTACGGGCTAACTATGGCTACACCTTC. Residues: CASSLPLRANYGYTF.

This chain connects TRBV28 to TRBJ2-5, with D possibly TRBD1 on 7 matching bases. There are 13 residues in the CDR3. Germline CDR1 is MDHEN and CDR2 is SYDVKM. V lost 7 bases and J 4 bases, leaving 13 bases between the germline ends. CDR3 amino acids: CASKRQGGETQYF. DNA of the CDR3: TGTGCCAGCAAAAGACAGGGAGGAGAGACCCAGTACTTC.

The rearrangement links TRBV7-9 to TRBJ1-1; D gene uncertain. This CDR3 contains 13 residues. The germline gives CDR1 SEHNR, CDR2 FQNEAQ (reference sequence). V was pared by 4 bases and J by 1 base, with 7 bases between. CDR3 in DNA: TGTGCCAGCAGCTCCGGTGAGAACACTGAAGCTTTCTTT. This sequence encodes CASSSGENTEAFF.

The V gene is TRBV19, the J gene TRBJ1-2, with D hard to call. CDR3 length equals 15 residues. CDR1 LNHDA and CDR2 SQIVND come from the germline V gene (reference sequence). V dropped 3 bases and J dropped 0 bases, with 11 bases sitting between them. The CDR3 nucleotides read TGTGCCAGTAGTATCGCCGGGTCTTCTAACTATGGCTACACCTTC. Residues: CASSIAGSSNYGYTF.

The CDR3: CASSLGTGRSYNSPLHF. CDR3 DNA: TGCGCCAGCAGCCTGGGGACAGGTCGCTCCTATAATTCACCCCTCCACTTT. The V and J genes are TRBV5-1 and TRBJ1-6; 8 bases are a match to TRBD1. The CDR3 spans 17 residues. Germline V CDR1 and CDR2: SGHRS, YFSETQ. Trimming removed 4 bases from V and 0 bases from J; junction bases left unmatched: 6.

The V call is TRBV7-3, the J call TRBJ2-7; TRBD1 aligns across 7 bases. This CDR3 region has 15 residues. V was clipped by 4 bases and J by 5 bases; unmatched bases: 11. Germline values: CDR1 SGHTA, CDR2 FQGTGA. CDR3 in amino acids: CASSSYRGEGNEQYF. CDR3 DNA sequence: TGTGCCAGCAGCTCATACAGGGGTGAAGGCAACGAGCAGTACTTC.

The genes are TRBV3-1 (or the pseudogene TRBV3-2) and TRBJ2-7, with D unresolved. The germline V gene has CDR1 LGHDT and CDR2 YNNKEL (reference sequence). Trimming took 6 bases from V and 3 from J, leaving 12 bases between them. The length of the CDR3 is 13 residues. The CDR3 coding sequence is TGTGCCAGCAGTCTGAGTTATAGCTACGAGCAGTACTTC. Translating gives CASSLSYSYEQYF.

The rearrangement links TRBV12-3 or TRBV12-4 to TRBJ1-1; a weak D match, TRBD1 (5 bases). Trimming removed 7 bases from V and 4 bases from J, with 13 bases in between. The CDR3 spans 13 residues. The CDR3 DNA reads TGTGCCAGCAACAGAAGGGGCGGCACTGAAGCTTTCTTT. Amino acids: CASNRRGGTEAFF.